These T cell receptor beta chains were read from a single sample in a study of shared clonotypes between healthy human individuals. Clones were sequenced by immunoSEQ multiplex PCR, and TCRdb holds only the in-frame ones, with some missing. The data show millions of clones, with around 93% seen just once and under 2% held by the top ten. The sample was naive CD8+ T cells from PBMCs. The origin of the receptors is a man younger than 30 in good health. Some clones in this sample may be carry-over from other donors' samples. Each CDR3 is given with its conserved first and last residue. Each record gives: clone size, J gene, V gene, D gene, CDR3 DNA, CDR3 protein. D genes are given only for firm matches. The listing skips clone size in some rows; elsewhere it reads once, few, many or a size class.

>NA|TRBJ2-2|TRBV29-1|NA
TGCAGCGTTGAAGGTCTGGGCGGGGAGCTGTTTTTT
CSVEGLGGELFF
>NA|TRBJ2-1|TRBV5-1|TRBD2
TGCGCCAGCAGCTTGGGGTTTGGGCGGGGGGACAATGAGCAGTTCTTC
CASSLGFGRGDNEQFF
>NA|TRBJ2-1|TRBV28|TRBD2
TGTGCCAGCAGTTTGGAGAGGAGCGGGAGGGACAATGAGCAGTTCTTC
CASSLERSGRDNEQFF
>NA|TRBJ2-1|TRBV14|NA
TGTGCCAGCAGCCAAGACTGGCTGGGGTACAATGAGCAGTTCTTC
CASSQDWLGYNEQFF
>NA|TRBJ2-2|TRBV28|TRBD2
TGTGCCAGCAGTTTGAGGACGGGAGGAGGGGAGCTGTTTTTT
CASSLRTGGGELFF
>NA|TRBJ2-7|TRBV5-5|TRBD1
TGTGCCAGCGAACCCGACAGGGGGGTACTCTACGAGCAGTACTTC
CASEPDRGVLYEQYF
>NA|TRBJ2-1|TRBV5-4|NA
TGTGCCAGCAGCTTGGAAACCCCTCATTTGAATGAGCAGTTCTTC
CASSLETPHLNEQFF
>NA|TRBJ2-7|TRBV6-5|TRBD2
TGTGCCAGCAGTTACGATGGGGGGGGATTCTACGAGCAGTACTTC
CASSYDGGGFYEQYF
>NA|TRBJ1-4|TRBV9|NA
TGTGCCAGCAGCTCCCAGGGTTGGCCTGCAACTAATGAAAAACTGTTTTTT
CASSSQGWPATNEKLFF
>NA|TRBJ2-7|TRBV9|TRBD2
TGTGCCAGCAGCGCGATGGGGGAGGGCCCCTACGAGCAGTACTTC
CASSAMGEGPYEQYF
>NA|TRBJ2-2|TRBV28|TRBD1
TGTGCCAGCAGTTCACGGACAGGGTTGGGGACCGGGGAGCTGTTTTTT
CASSSRTGLGTGELFF
>NA|TRBJ2-2|TRBV2|TRBD2
TGTGCCAGCAGTGACAGGCTAGCGGGACTAACCGGAACCGGGGAGCTGTTTTTT
CASSDRLAGLTGTGELFF
>once|TRBJ1-1|TRBV7-9|NA
TGTGCCAGCAGCTCCGTGATGAACACTGAAGCTTTCTTT
CASSSVMNTEAFF
>NA|TRBJ1-2|TRBV5-6|NA
TGTGCCAGCAGCTTGAAGATCCGGGCCCAAGGCTATGGCTACACCTTC
CASSLKIRAQGYGYTF
>NA|TRBJ2-7|TRBV27|NA
TGTGCCAGCAGTGGCGGCTACGAGCAGTACTTC
CASSGGYEQYF
>NA|TRBJ2-7|TRBV6-1|NA
TGTGCCAGCAGTGAAGCCGCCAGGACTCAAAAATTCTACGAGCAGTACTTC
CASSEAARTQKFYEQYF
>NA|TRBJ2-1|TRBV29-1|NA
TGCAGCGTTGAAGAGGGGCAGGGGGGAGAATCCTACAATGAGCAGTTCTTC
CSVEEGQGGESYNEQFF
>once|TRBJ2-7|TRBV9|NA
TGTGCCAGCAGCTTGGGGGGCGGAGGCCCCTACGAGCAGTACTTC
CASSLGGGGPYEQYF
>NA|TRBJ1-2|TRBV5-1|TRBD1
TGCGCCAGGACCGGGACAGGGGGCGCGTATTATGGCTACACCTTC
CARTGTGGAYYGYTF
>NA|TRBJ1-2|TRBV7-9|TRBD1
TGTGCCAGCAGCAATCGGACAGGGGATTTCTATGGCTACACCTTC
CASSNRTGDFYGYTF
>NA|TRBJ1-1|TRBV4-1|NA
TGCGCCAGCAGCCAAGTAGGACAAATGAACACTGAAGCTTTCTTT
CASSQVGQMNTEAFF
>NA|TRBJ1-2|TRBV9|NA
TGTGCCAGCAGCGAAGGTTATGGCTACACCTTC
CASSEGYGYTF
>NA|TRBJ2-5|TRBV9|TRBD2
TGTGCCAGCAGCATGGAGCGGGACCAGACCCAGTACTTC
CASSMERDQTQYF
>once|TRBJ2-3|TRBV28|NA
TGTGCCAGCAGTTTAAAGCGGATCGGGGTAAATACGCAGTATTTT
CASSLKRIGVNTQYF
>NA|TRBJ2-1|TRBV29-1|TRBD1
TGCAGCGTTGAGGACAGGGTCATCACCTACAATGAGCAGTTCTTC
CSVEDRVITYNEQFF
>NA|TRBJ2-2|TRBV29-1|NA
TGCAGCGTCCTCCCTGACACCGGGGAGCTGTTTTTT
CSVLPDTGELFF
>NA|TRBJ2-7|TRBV7-6|TRBD2
TGTGCCAGCAGCCTCCTAGCGGGAGGGACCTACGAGCAGTACTTC
CASSLLAGGTYEQYF
>NA|TRBJ1-1|TRBV27|TRBD1
TGTGCCAGCAGGCCTCGACAGGGGGCGCCGACTGAAGCTTTCTTT
CASRPRQGAPTEAFF
>NA|TRBJ2-7|TRBV5-6|TRBD1
TGTGCCAGCAGCTTGAGTGTGTGGGACAGGGGCAACGAGCAGTACTTC
CASSLSVWDRGNEQYF
>once|TRBJ2-3|TRBV4-2|TRBD2
TGTGCCAGCAGCCAAAGGAGCGGGGGGGATACGCAGTATTTT
CASSQRSGGDTQYF
>NA|TRBJ2-7|TRBV27|NA
TGTGCCAGCAGACCTCTGGGGACAAGCCCCTACGAGCAGTACTTC
CASRPLGTSPYEQYF
>NA|TRBJ1-1|TRBV11-2|NA
TGTGCCAGCAGCTTAGGACGGGGGAGAACTGAAGCTTTCTTT
CASSLGRGRTEAFF
>NA|TRBJ1-2|TRBV10-3|TRBD1
TGTGCCATCAGTGACCCGGACAGGGGGGGCTATGGCTACACCTTC
CAISDPDRGGYGYTF
>NA|TRBJ1-1|TRBV29-1|TRBD1
TGCAGCGTTGAGGACAGGATGAACACTGAAGCTTTCTTT
CSVEDRMNTEAFF
>NA|TRBJ2-7|TRBV7-9|NA
TGTGCCAGCAGCCCGACTGCGACGGACGAGCAGTACTTC
CASSPTATDEQYF
>NA|TRBJ2-3|TRBV5-1|NA
TGCGCCAGCAGCGACTCGGGGACCCTTGTTAGAGATACGCAGTATTTT
CASSDSGTLVRDTQYF
>NA|TRBJ2-5|TRBV7-2|TRBD2
TGTGCCAGCAGCCCTAGGTCGGTAGCGGGAGTGTGGGAGACCCAGTACTTC
CASSPRSVAGVWETQYF
>NA|TRBJ2-2|TRBV11-2|NA
TGTGCCAGCAGCTTGTGGGGATACACCGGGGAGCTGTTTTTT
CASSLWGYTGELFF
>NA|TRBJ2-1|TRBV27|TRBD1
TGTGCCAGCAGTTTATGGGACAGGGTCAATGAGCAGTTCTTC
CASSLWDRVNEQFF
>NA|TRBJ1-1|TRBV11-2|TRBD1
TGTGCCAGCAGCTTAGGGACAGGGGGCTTTGAAGCTTTCTTT
CASSLGTGGFEAFF
>once|TRBJ2-2|TRBV25-1|NA
TGTGCCAGCAGCCCTCGCAGGGACGGGGAGCTGTTTTTT
CASSPRRDGELFF
>NA|TRBJ1-2|TRBV29-1|NA
TGCAGCGTTGATGTCGGCAGGGCCCACTATGGCTACACCTTC
CSVDVGRAHYGYTF
>NA|TRBJ1-2|TRBV4-3|NA
TGCGCCAGCAGCCAAGATCTTCGGGGGGTGCTGTATGGCTACACCTTC
CASSQDLRGVLYGYTF
>NA|TRBJ2-7|TRBV5-1|NA
TGCGCCAGCTCCGGGGGGCGGGAGAAGGTCTACGAGCAGTACTTC
CASSGGREKVYEQYF
>few|TRBJ1-4|TRBV2|TRBD1
TGTGCCAGCAGTCCCCGGGACAGGGTAGCAAAACTGTTTTTT
CASSPRDRVAKLFF
>NA|TRBJ1-2|TRBV28|NA
TGTGCCAGCAGTTCGACGGGACCGAGGCACTATGGCTACACCTTC
CASSSTGPRHYGYTF
>NA|TRBJ2-7|TRBV5-1|NA
TGCGCCAGCAGCCTGAGTTGGAGGTCCTACGAGCAGTACTTC
CASSLSWRSYEQYF
>NA|TRBJ1-1|TRBV5-1|NA
TGCGCCAGCAGCCCCGATCTAGGGAACACTGAAGCTTTCTTT
CASSPDLGNTEAFF
>NA|TRBJ2-1|TRBV7-3|TRBD2
TGTGCCAGCAGCCCGACTCTAGCGGGAGGTACGCAGTTCTTC
CASSPTLAGGTQFF
>NA|TRBJ1-4|TRBV4-1|NA
TGCGCCAGCAGCCAAGATTATATCCGGCGACTTAGGAGGGAAAAACTGTTTTTT
CASSQDYIRRLRREKLFF
>once|TRBJ2-1|TRBV4-1|TRBD2
TGCGCCAGCAGCCAACCCGGACTAGCGGGAGCAAATGAGCAGTTCTTC
CASSQPGLAGANEQFF
>NA|TRBJ1-1|TRBV2|NA
TGTGCCAGCAGTGGGGGCACCATGAACACTGAAGCTTTCTTT
CASSGGTMNTEAFF
>NA|TRBJ2-7|TRBV28|TRBD1
TGTGCCAGCAGTATACCGGGACAGGGCAGAGGCGAGCAGTACTTC
CASSIPGQGRGEQYF
>once|TRBJ1-3|TRBV27|NA
TGTGCCAGCAGTTTAATCGGGTCCGGAAACACCATATATTTT
CASSLIGSGNTIYF
>few|TRBJ1-1|TRBV7-9|NA
TGTGCCAGCAGCTTTGGACAACAGAACACTGAAGCTTTCTTT
CASSFGQQNTEAFF